Detailed here is one T cell receptor beta chain. The target antigen is unknown. The CDR3 totals 15 residues. The V and J ends lost 1 base and 5 bases respectively, with 14 bases between them. CDR1 and CDR2 (germline): SGHVS, FNYEAQ. Generated by immunoSEQ multiplex PCR, the TCRdb table keeps only in-frame clones and is missing some. The sample records about 140,000 clones, approximately 87% being singletons. The donors were in the roughly 130-subject validation cohort, distinct from the approximately 670-subject first cohort. The sample originates from a study of cytomegalovirus exposure and HLA in healthy donors. Study-wide points: In vitro, three CMV-associated chains proved specific for CMV antigens.

The rearrangement uses TRBV7-6 and TRBJ2-5; weak D call: TRBD2 (5 bases). The TCR was taken from a man in his late teens or twenties in good health and CMV-seronegative. The specimen was PBMCs. In nucleotides, the CDR3 is TGTGCCAGCAGCTTAGTCCCCCGGCGGGCGGAGACCCAGTACTTC. It is translated as CASSLVPRRAETQYF.